This T cell receptor beta chain derives from a study of blood T cell repertoires in COVID-19. On the study more broadly: Acute and convalescent COVID-19 samples came from the United States, Italy and Spain.

Patients of the Seattle cohort, enrolled during active infection, were followed longitudinally. The trim removed 1 base at V and 4 bases at J, leaving 17 bases unmatched. This CDR3 comprises 18 residues. Germline lookup yields CDR1 SGHKS and CDR2 YYEKEE (reference sequence). TCRdb's copy holds only in-frame clones and misses some; the assay was immunoSEQ multiplex PCR. Of approximately 440,000 clones listed, 70% to 90% are singletons. The chain uses TRBV5-5 and TRBJ2-7, with 7 bases fitting TRBD1. The clonotype comes from a woman aged 45-65 years with COVID-19, enrolled during active disease. The sequenced sample was peripheral blood. The CDR3 sequence is CASSLRSKKQGVLYEQYF. As DNA, the CDR3 is TGTGCCAGCAGCTTGCGGTCTAAGAAGCAGGGGGTCTTGTACGAGCAGTACTTC.